The source of this T cell receptor beta chain is a study of blood T cells in healthy people across ages. Donors each provided roughly 10 milliliters of peripheral blood. Every sample gave at least 5 micrograms of total RNA when it was extracted. Using a J-beta primer mix together with a sample-barcoded 5' primer, a second PCR was run for roughly 6 to 11 cycles. All cDNA molecules were each tagged by a template-switch adaptor with 12 random nucleotides. TCRdb reprocessed the 5' RACE reads with MiXCR, giving one entry per CDR3 protein. The sample lists roughly 680,000 distinct CDR3 sequences, roughly half occurring once. CDR3 length equals 17 residues. Germline-derived CDR1 and CDR2 are MDHEN and SYDVKM. V gave up 5 bases and J gave up 0 bases, with 14 bases separating them. Study-wide points: The fall in TCR beta diversity per million T cells was roughly linear with age.

This clonotype showed up just once. What it binds is unknown. The V call is TRBV28, the J call TRBJ2-6, with TRBD1 as a possible D gene (6 bases). Sequencing input: blood. The TCR originated in a woman aged 80 or older in good health. CDR3 sequence (DNA): TGTGCCAGCAGTACGGGACAAGGTTTCTCTGGGGCCAACGTCCTGACTTTC. Residues: CASSTGQGFSGANVLTF.